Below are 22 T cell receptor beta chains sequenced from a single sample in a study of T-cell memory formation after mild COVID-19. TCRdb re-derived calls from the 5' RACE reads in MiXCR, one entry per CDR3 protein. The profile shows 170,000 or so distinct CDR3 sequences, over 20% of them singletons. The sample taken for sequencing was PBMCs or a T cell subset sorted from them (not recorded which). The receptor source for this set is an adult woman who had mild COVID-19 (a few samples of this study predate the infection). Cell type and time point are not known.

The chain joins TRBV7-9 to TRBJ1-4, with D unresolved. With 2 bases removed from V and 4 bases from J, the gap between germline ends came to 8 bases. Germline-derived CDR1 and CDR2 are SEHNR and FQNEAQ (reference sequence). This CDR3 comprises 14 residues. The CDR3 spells CASSLSQHNEKLFF. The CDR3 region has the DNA TGTGCCAGCAGCTTATCTCAGCATAATGAAAAACTGTTTTTT.

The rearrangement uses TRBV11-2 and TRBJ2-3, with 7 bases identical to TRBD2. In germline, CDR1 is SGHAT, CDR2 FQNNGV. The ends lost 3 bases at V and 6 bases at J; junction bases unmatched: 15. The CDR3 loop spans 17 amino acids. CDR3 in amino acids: CASSFKLAVFPEDTQYF. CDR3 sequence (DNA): TGTGCCAGCAGCTTTAAGCTAGCGGTCTTTCCGGAGGATACGCAGTATTTT.

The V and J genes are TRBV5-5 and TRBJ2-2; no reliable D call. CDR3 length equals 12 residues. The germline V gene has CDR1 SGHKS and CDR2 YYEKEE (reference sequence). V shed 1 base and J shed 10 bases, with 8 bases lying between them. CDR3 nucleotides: TGTGCCAGCAGCTTGTTGAGCGAGGAGCTGTTTTTT. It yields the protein CASSLLSEELFF.

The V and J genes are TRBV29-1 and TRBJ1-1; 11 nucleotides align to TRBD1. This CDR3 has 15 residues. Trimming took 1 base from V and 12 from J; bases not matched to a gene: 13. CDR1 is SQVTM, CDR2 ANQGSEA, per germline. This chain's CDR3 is CSVEGDYRDRGITFF. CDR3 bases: TGCAGCGTTGAAGGAGACTACCGGGACAGGGGGATTACTTTCTTT.

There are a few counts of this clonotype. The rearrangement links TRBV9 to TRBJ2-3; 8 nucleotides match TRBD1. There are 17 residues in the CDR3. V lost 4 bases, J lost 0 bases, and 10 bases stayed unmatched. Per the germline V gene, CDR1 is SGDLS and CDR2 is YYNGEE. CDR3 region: CASSSPRTGLSTDTQYF. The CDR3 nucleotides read TGTGCCAGCAGCTCTCCCCGGACAGGGCTAAGCACAGATACGCAGTATTTT.

CDR3 residues: CASTLGDGQPQHF. For the CDR3, the DNA is TGTGCCAGCACTCTTGGGGATGGCCAGCCCCAGCATTTT. The chain combines TRBV12-3 or TRBV12-4 with TRBJ1-5; D uncertain. This CDR3 region has 13 residues. The V end was cut by 7 bases, the J end by 7 bases, with 14 bases between.

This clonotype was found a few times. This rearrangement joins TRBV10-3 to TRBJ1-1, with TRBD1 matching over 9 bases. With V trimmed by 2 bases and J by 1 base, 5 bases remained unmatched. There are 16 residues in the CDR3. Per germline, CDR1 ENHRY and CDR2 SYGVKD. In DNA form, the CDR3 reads TGTGCCATCAGTGAGCGGACAGGGGTTTGGAACACTGAAGCTTTCTTT. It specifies CAISERTGVWNTEAFF.

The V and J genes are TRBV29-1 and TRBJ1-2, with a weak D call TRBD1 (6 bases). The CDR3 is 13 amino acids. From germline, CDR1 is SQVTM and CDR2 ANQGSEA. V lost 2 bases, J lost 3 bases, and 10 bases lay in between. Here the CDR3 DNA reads TGCAGCGTTGAACAAGGACAGTACTATGGCTACACCTTC. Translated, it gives CSVEQGQYYGYTF.

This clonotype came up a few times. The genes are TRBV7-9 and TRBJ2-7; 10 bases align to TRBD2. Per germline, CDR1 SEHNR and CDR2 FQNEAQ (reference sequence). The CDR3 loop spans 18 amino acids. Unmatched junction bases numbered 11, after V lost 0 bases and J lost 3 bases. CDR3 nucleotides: TGTGCCAGCAGCTTAGCGCAATACCGGACTAGCGGAATCTACGAGCAGTACTTC. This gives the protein CASSLAQYRTSGIYEQYF.

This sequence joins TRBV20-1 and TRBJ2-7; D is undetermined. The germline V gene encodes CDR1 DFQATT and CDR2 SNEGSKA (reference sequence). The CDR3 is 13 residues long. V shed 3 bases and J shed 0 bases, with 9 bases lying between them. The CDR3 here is CSARKLNSYEQYF. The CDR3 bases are TGCAGTGCTAGGAAACTCAACTCCTACGAGCAGTACTTC.

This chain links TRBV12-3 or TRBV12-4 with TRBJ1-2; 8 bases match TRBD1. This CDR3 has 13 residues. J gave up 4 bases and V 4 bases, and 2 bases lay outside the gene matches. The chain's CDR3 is CASSWTGSYGYTF. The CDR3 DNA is TGTGCCAGCAGTTGGACAGGGAGCTATGGCTACACCTTC.

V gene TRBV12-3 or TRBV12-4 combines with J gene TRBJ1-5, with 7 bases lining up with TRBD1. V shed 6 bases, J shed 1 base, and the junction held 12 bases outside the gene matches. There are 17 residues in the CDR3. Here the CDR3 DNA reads TGTGCCAGCAGCCCGCCGGAGGGGACAGCGAGCAATCAGCCCCAGCATTTT. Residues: CASSPPEGTASNQPQHF.

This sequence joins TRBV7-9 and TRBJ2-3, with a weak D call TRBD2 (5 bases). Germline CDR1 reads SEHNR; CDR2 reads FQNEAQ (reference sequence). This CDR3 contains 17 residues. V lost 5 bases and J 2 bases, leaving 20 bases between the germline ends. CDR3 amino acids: CASSGYLVALHTDTQYF. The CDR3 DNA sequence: TGTGCCAGCAGCGGATACTTAGTAGCGTTGCACACAGATACGCAGTATTTT. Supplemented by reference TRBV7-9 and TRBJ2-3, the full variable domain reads DTGVSQNPRHKITKRGQNVTFRCDPISEHNRLYWYRQTLGQGPEFLTYFQNEAQLEKSRLLSDRFSAERPKGSFSTLEIQRTEQGDSAMYLCASSGYLVALHTDTQYFGPGTRLTVL.

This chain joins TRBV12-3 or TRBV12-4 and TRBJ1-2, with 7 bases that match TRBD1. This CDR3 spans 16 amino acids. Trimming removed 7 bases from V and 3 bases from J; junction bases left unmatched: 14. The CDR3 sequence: CASISGTANLYYGYTF. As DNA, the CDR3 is TGTGCCAGCATATCCGGGACAGCGAATCTATACTATGGCTACACCTTC.

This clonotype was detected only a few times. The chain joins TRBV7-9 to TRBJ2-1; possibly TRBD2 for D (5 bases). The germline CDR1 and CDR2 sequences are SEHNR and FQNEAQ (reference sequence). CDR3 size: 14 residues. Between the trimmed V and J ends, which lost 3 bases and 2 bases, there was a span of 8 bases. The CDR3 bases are TGTGCCAGCAGCTTCCGGGGTACCTACAATGAGCAGTTCTTC. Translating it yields CASSFRGTYNEQFF. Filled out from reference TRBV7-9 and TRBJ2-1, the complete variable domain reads DTGVSQNPRHKITKRGQNVTFRCDPISEHNRLYWYRQTLGQGPEFLTYFQNEAQLEKSRLLSDRFSAERPKGSFSTLEIQRTEQGDSAMYLCASSFRGTYNEQFFGPGTRLTVL.

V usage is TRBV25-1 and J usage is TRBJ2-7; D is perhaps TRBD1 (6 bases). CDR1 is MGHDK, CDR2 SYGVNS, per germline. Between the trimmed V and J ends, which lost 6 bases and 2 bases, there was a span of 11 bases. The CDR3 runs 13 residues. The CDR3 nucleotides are TGTGCCAGCAGAGCCGGGACAACCTACGAGCAGTACTTC. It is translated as CASRAGTTYEQYF.

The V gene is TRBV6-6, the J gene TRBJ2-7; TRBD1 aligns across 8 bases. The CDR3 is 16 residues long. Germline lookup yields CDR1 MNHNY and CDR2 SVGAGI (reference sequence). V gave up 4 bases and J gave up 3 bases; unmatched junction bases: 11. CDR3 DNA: TGTGCCAGCAGTTGGTACGACCGACAGGGGCACTACGAGCAGTACTTC. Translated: CASSWYDRQGHYEQYF.

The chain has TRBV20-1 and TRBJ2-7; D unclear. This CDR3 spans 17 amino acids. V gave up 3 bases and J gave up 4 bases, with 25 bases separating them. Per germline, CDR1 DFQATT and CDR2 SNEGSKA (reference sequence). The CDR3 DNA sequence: TGCAGTGCTAGTTCTAACCGAGCTACCGTTATTCCTTACGAGCAGTACTTC. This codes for CSASSNRATVIPYEQYF.

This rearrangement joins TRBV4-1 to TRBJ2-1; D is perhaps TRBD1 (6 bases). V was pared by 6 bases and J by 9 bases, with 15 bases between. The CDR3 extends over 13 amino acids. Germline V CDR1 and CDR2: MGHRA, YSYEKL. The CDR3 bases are TGCGCCAGCAGACTTACAGGGTCGGTTGAGCAGTTCTTC. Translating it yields CASRLTGSVEQFF.

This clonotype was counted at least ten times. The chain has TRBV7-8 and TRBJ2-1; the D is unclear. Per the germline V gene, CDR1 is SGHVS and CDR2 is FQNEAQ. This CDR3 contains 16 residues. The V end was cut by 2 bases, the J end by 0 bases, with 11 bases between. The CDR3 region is CASSLFDYHSYNEQFF. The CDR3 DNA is TGTGCCAGCAGCTTATTCGATTACCACTCCTACAATGAGCAGTTCTTC.

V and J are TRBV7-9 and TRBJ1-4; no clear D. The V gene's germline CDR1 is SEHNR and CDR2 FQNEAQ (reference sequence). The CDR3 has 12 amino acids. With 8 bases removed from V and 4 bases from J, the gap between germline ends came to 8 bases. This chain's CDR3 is CASQPLNEKLFF. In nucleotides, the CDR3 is TGTGCCAGCCAGCCACTTAATGAAAAACTGTTTTTT.

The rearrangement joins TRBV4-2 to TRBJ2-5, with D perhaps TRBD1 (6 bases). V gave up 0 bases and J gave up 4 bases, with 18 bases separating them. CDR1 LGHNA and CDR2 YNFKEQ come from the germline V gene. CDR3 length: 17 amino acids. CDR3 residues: CASSQDLDLTGPETQYF. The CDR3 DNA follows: TGTGCCAGCAGCCAAGACCTCGACCTGACAGGACCAGAGACCCAGTACTTC.